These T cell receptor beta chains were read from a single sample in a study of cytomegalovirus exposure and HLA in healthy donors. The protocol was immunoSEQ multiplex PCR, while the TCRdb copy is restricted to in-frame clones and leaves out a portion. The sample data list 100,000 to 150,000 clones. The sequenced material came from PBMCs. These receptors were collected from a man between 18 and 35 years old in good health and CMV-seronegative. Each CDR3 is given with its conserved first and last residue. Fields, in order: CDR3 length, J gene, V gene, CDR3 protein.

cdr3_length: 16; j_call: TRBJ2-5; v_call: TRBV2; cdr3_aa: CASSDFRQGLGETQYF
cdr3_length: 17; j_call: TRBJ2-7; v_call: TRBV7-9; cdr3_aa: CASSLGLGGSRSYEQYF
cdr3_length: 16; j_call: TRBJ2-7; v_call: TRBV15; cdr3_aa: CATSREGLGQVYEQYF
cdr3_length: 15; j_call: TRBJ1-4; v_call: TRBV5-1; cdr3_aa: CASSLRGTDSEKLFF
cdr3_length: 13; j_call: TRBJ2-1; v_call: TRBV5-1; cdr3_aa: CASSPQVYNEQFF
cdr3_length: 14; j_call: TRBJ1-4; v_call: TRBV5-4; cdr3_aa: CASSLGQGVGKLFF
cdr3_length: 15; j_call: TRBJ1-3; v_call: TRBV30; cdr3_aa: CAWSQDSFSGNTIYF
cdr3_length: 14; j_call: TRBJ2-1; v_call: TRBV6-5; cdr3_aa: CASRDRLFRNEQFF
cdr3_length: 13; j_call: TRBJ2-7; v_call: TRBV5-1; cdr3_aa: CASSLRDSYEQYF
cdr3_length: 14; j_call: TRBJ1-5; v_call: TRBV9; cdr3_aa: CASSVGTGKEPQHF
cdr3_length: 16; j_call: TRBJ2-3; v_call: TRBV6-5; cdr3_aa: CASSSRTSGRVDTQYF
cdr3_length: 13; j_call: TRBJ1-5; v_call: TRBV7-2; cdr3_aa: CASSLRTGEPQHF
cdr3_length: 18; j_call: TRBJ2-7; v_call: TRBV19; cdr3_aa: CASSTPLAGGPSAYEQYF
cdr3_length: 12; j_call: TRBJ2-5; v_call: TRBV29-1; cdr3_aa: CSVRRMGETQYF
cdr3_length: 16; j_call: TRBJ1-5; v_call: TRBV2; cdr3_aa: CASKGTTGVSNQPQHF
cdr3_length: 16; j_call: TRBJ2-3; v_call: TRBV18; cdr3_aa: CASSRLTSGGTDTQYF
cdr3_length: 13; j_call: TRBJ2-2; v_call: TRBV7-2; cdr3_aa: CASSDRNTGELFF
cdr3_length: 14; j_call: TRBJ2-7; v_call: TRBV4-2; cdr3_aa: CASSQDRGFYEQYF
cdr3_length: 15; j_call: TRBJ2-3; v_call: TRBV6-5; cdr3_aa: CASSYFAGSADTQYF
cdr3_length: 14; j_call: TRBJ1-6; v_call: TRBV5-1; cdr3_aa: CASRQTGTGRTLHF
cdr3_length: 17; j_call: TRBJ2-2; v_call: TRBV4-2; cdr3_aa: CASSSLGEGMNTGELFF
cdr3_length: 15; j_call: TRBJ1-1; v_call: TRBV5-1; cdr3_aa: CASSLVAGGAVEAFF
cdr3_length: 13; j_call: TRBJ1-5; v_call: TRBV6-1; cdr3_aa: CASSEIGGQPQHF
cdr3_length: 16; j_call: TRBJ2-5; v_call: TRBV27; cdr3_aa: CASSLEAWDYQETQYF
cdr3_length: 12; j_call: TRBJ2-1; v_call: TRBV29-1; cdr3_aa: CSVESRYNEQFF
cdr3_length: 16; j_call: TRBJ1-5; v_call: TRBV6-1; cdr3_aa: CASSVPRGESNQPQHF
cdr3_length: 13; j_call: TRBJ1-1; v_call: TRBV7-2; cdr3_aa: CASSLDRGTEAFF
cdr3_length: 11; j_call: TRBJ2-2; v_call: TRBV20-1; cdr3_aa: CSARALGELFF
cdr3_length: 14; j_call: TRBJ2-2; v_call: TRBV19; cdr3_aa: CATRQGRDTGELFF
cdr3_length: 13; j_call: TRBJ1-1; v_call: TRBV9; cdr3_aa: CASSVAGNTEAFF
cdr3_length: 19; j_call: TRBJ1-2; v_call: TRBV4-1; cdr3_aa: CASSQGVLGTGARLDGYTF
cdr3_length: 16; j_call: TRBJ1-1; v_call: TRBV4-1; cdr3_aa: CASSLGQQVRRTEAFF
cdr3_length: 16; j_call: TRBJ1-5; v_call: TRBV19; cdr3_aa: CASYRDGSYSNQPQHF
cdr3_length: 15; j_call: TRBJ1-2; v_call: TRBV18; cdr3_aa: CASSPTRDNNYGYTF
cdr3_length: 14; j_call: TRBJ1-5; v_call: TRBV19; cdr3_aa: CASSTRDFNQPQHF
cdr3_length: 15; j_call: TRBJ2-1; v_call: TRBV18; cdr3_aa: CASSPKGQGVGEQFF
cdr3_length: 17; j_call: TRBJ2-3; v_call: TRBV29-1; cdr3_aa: CSVAVVFSGGGTDTQYF
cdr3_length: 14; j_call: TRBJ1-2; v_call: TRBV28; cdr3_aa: CASSLGGQTYGYTF
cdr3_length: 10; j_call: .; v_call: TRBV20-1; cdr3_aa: CSAIDYEQYF
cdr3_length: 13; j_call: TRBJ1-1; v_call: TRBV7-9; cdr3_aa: CASSRQGFVEAFF